The rows below give T cell receptor beta chains drawn from one sample of a study of blood T cell repertoires in COVID-19. Data came from immunoSEQ multiplex PCR; TCRdb stores just in-frame clones and leaves some out. The sample consists of hundreds of thousands of clones, about 86% of them appearing once. Sequencing used peripheral blood. The origin of the receptors is a woman aged 45-59 years with acute or convalescent COVID-19. Both conserved end residues are part of each CDR3. D genes are given only for firm matches. A clone size is listed for some rows: how often the clone was seen (once, few, many), or a class if it is expanded.

abundance	d_gene	v_gene	j_gene	CDR3aa	CDR3nt
.	TRBD2	TRBV23-1	TRBJ2-3	CASSQRWTETSGGGLTDTQYF	TGCGCCAGCAGTCAAAGGTGGACTGAAACTAGCGGGGGGGGGCTCACAGATACGCAGTATTTT
.	TRBD1	TRBV6-2/TRBV6-3	TRBJ1-1	CASSTGGLNTEAFF	TGTGCCAGCAGTACAGGGGGATTGAACACTGAAGCTTTCTTT
.	TRBD2	TRBV15	TRBJ2-1	CATSRDGTSGRARSVSEQFF	TGTGCCACCAGCAGAGATGGGACTAGCGGGAGGGCCCGGAGTGTGTCTGAGCAGTTCTTC
.	.	TRBV5-1	TRBJ2-2	CASSLAGWMNTGELFF	TGCGCCAGCAGCTTGGCCGGGTGGATGAACACCGGGGAGCTGTTTTTT
.	.	TRBV28	TRBJ2-3	CASSLLPSEYTQYF	TGTGCCAGCAGTCTCCTCCCTAGTGAATATACGCAGTATTTT
.	.	TRBV3-1/TRBV3-2	TRBJ2-2	CASSQWGLAHRELFF	TGTGCCAGCAGCCAATGGGGACTCGCACACCGGGAGCTGTTTTTT
.	.	TRBV5-1	TRBJ1-4	CASTLGPGLDEKLFF	TGCGCCAGCACCCTTGGTCCAGGGTTAGATGAAAAACTGTTTTTT
.	.	TRBV19	TRBJ2-6	CASKDRSSGANVLTF	TGTGCCAGCAAGGACAGAAGCTCTGGGGCCAACGTCCTGACTTTC
few	TRBD1	TRBV6-6	TRBJ1-1	CASRTGTNTEAFF	TGTGCCAGCAGGACAGGGACGAACACTGAAGCTTTCTTT
.	.	TRBV7-8	TRBJ2-7	CASSPWRAYEQYF	TGTGCCAGCAGCCCTTGGCGGGCCTACGAGCAGTACTTC
.	.	TRBV6-4	TRBJ2-1	CASSGGGDSSINEQFF	TGTGCCAGCAGTGGAGGGGGGGATTCATCGATTAATGAGCAGTTCTTC
.	.	TRBV5-1	TRBJ2-1	CASSLAGLALYNEQFF	TGCGCCAGCAGCTTGGCCGGGCTAGCCTTATACAATGAGCAGTTCTTC
.	.	TRBV6-1	TRBJ2-7	CASSEVPGSYEQYF	TGTGCCAGCAGTGAGGTGCCAGGATCCTACGAGCAGTACTTC
.	TRBD1	TRBV24-1	TRBJ2-2	CATSESGTVNTGELFF	TGTGCCACCAGTGAGTCCGGGACAGTGAACACCGGGGAGCTGTTTTTT
.	TRBD1	TRBV7-2	TRBJ2-7	CASSSDRASYEQYF	TGTGCCAGCAGCTCGGACAGGGCCTCCTACGAGCAGTACTTC
.	.	TRBV5-1	TRBJ2-7	CATQAGSSYEQYF	TGCGCCACCCAGGCCGGGAGCTCCTACGAGCAGTACTTC
.	TRBD1	TRBV28	TRBJ2-3	CASSSGQNTDTQYF	TGTGCCAGCAGTTCGGGACAGAACACAGATACGCAGTATTTT
.	TRBD1	TRBV5-1	TRBJ2-5	CASSLADRVGETQYF	TGCGCCAGCAGCTTGGCGGACAGGGTGGGAGAGACCCAGTACTTC
.	.	TRBV28	TRBJ2-2	CASTDPEGTGELFF	TGTGCCAGCACCGACCCTGAGGGAACCGGGGAGCTGTTTTTT
.	TRBD1	TRBV20-1	TRBJ2-3	CSASGTGFQTDTQYF	TGCAGTGCTAGTGGGACAGGGTTCCAGACAGATACGCAGTATTTT
.	.	TRBV4-1	TRBJ2-7	CASSQDSADYYEQYF	TGCGCCAGCAGCCAAGATAGCGCCGATTACTACGAGCAGTACTTC
.	.	TRBV4-1	TRBJ2-3	CASSLGTGRSTDTQYF	TGCGCCAGCAGCCTCGGGACTGGGAGAAGCACAGATACGCAGTATTTT
.	.	TRBV11-2	TRBJ2-1	CASSWVTSLQFF	TGTGCCAGCAGCTGGGTGACTAGTTTGCAGTTCTTC
.	.	TRBV10-1	TRBJ2-1	CASSVIRGDEQFF	TGCGCCAGCAGTGTTATTAGGGGCGATGAGCAGTTCTTC
.	.	TRBV27	TRBJ2-3	CASSLVGSSTDTQYF	TGTGCCAGCAGTTTAGTGGGCTCTAGCACAGATACGCAGTATTTT
.	TRBD2	TRBV25-1	TRBJ2-3	CASSFSGRADTQYF	TGTGCCAGCAGTTTTAGCGGGAGGGCGGATACGCAGTATTTT
once	.	TRBV11-2	TRBJ2-1	CASSFLGYNEQFF	TGTGCCAGCAGCTTCCTAGGATACAATGAGCAGTTCTTC
once	TRBD2	TRBV7-3	TRBJ2-1	CASSPQTSGRDEQFF	TGTGCCAGCAGCCCTCAGACTAGCGGGAGGGATGAGCAGTTCTTC
.	TRBD2	TRBV24-1	TRBJ2-5	CATSHLAGGRETQYF	TGTGCCACCAGTCACCTAGCGGGAGGGCGGGAGACCCAGTACTTC
.	.	TRBV3-1/TRBV3-2	TRBJ1-1	CASSQGRQQAFF	TGTGCCAGCAGCCAAGGGAGACAGCAGGCTTTCTTT
.	.	TRBV11-2	TRBJ2-5	CASSHQGDWETQYF	TGTGCCAGCAGTCACCAGGGCGATTGGGAGACCCAGTACTTC
.	.	TRBV3-1/TRBV3-2	TRBJ1-1	CASSQERNEAFF	TGTGCCAGCAGCCAAGAGAGGAATGAAGCTTTCTTT
.	.	TRBV10-3	TRBJ2-7	CASRDTTYEQYF	TGTGCCAGCCGGGACACAACCTACGAGCAGTACTTC
few	TRBD1	TRBV25-1	TRBJ1-2	CASSEGQGASSSGYTF	TGTGCCAGCAGTGAAGGACAGGGGGCGTCTTCAAGTGGCTACACCTTC
.	TRBD1	TRBV29-1	TRBJ1-1	CSAGQGSEAFF	TGCAGCGCCGGACAGGGAAGCGAAGCTTTCTTT
.	.	TRBV24-1	TRBJ2-1	CATSETFQQFF	TGTGCCACCAGTGAAACATTTCAGCAGTTCTTC
.	.	TRBV3-1/TRBV3-2	TRBJ2-5	CASSPRSSVETQYF	TGTGCCAGCAGCCCGCGTTCTAGCGTGGAGACCCAGTACTTC
.	TRBD2	TRBV19	TRBJ2-7	CASSMRSSGMNEQYF	TGTGCCAGTAGTATGAGGTCGAGCGGGATGAACGAGCAGTACTTC
few	TRBD1	TRBV2	TRBJ2-7	CASKTGTGSYEQYF	TGTGCCAGCAAGACGGGGACAGGGTCCTACGAGCAGTACTTC
once	.	TRBV10-1	TRBJ2-7	CASSSGVQGEQYF	TGCGCCAGCAGCTCAGGGGTACAAGGCGAGCAGTACTTC
.	TRBD1	TRBV19	TRBJ1-1	CASSIGVGDRVGTEAFF	TGTGCCAGTAGTATAGGGGTTGGAGACAGGGTAGGTACTGAAGCTTTCTTT
.	.	TRBV19	TRBJ2-7	CASSAGQMSYEQYF	TGTGCCAGTAGCGCGGGGCAAATGTCCTACGAGCAGTACTTC